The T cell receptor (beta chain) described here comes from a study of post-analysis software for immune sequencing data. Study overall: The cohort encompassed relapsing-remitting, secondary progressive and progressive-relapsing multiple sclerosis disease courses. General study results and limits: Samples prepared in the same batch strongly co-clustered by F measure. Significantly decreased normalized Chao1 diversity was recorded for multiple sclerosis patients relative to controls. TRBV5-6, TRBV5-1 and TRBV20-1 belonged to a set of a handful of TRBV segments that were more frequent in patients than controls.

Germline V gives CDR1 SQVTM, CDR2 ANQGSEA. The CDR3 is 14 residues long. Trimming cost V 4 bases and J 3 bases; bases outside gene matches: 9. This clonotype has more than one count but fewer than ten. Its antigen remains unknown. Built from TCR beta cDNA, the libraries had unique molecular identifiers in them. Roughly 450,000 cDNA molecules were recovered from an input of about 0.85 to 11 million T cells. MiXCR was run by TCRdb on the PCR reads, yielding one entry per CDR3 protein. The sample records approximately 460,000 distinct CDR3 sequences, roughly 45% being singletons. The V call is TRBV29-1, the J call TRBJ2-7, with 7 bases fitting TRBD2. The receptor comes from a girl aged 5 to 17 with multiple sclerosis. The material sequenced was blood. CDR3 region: CSVVRREMGYEQYF. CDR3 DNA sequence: TGCAGCGTTGTGAGGCGGGAGATGGGCTACGAGCAGTACTTC.